One TCR beta chain is described in this entry. The antigen is not known. These data belong to a study of OX40 agonist ivuxolimab in advanced cancers. Findings and caveats of the study: The study found among the lowest clonal expansion in partial responders at 0.1-3.0 mg/kg.

This table comes from immunoSEQ multiplex PCR, and its TCRdb copy is limited to in-frame clones, with some not included. This sample carries about 79,000 clones, approximately 86% of them seen once, and the ten largest clones take 3% to 4.5%. With 3 bases clipped from V and 9 bases from J, the junction kept 11 bases outside the gene matches. There are 15 residues in the CDR3. Germline V gene lookup returns CDR1 MNHEY and CDR2 SMNVEV (reference sequence). The chain combines TRBV27 with TRBJ2-1; 7 positions match TRBD2. The sequence came from an adult with an advanced solid tumor such as melanoma, head and neck, liver or kidney cancer. The material was CD4+ or CD8+ T cells sorted from blood, obtained in a trial of the OX40 agonist ivuxolimab. This CDR3 reads CASSFGGRADSEQFF. The CDR3 nucleotides read TGTGCCAGCAGTTTTGGTGGGAGGGCCGATAGTGAGCAGTTCTTC.